The entry that follows covers one T cell receptor (beta chain) sequence. Original analysis: Researchers report that nucleated cell counts were estimated from reference gene primer amplification. The method was immunoSEQ multiplex PCR; TCRdb's version includes in-frame clones alone and lacks a portion of them. That table gives V, J and clone size, and the DNA gave D and trimming. The sample gives around 300,000 clones, around 90% of which show up once; 0.94% is in the top ten. The data originate from a study of blood T cell repertoires in COVID-19. Study summary: Spain, Italy and the United States supplied samples that represented acute and convalescent COVID-19. Sample material is recorded as cDNA or gDNA derived from T cells, B-cell-depleted T cells, or PBMCs.

This CDR3 region has 17 residues. Looked up from germline, CDR1 is SGHRS and CDR2 is YFSETQ. V dropped 1 base and J dropped 3; count of bases not matched to a gene: 7. Source material: peripheral blood. This TCR was recovered from a woman aged 35 to 49 who had recovered from COVID-19. The chain recombines TRBV5-1 with TRBJ2-2, with 9 nucleotides matching TRBD2. In DNA, the CDR3 is TGCGCCAGCAGCTTGATGGCGGGAGGGCCGGACACCGGGGAGCTGTTTTTT. It codes for CASSLMAGGPDTGELFF.